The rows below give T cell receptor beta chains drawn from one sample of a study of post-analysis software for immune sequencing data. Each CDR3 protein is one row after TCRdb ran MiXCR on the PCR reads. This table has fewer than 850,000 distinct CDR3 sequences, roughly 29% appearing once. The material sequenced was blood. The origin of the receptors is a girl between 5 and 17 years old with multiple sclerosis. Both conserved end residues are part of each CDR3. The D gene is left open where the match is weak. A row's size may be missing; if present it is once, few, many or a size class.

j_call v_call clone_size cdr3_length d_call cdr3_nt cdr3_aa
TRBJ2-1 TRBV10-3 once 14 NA TGTGCCATCCAACTAGCCGGCACCTACAATGAGCAGTTCTTC CAIQLAGTYNEQFF
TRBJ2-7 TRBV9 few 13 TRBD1 TGTGCCAGCAGCGTTACGACAGGGGACGAGCAGTACTTC CASSVTTGDEQYF
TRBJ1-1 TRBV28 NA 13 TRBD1 TGTGCCAGCACAAAAGCAGGGGGCACTGAAGCTTTCTTT CASTKAGGTEAFF
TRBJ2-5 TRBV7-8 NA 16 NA TGTGCCAGCAGCTTAGTCGGGTGGGGGGGCGAAGAGACCCAGTACTTC CASSLVGWGGEETQYF
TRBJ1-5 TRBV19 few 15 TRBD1 TGTGCCAGTAGTAGCCGACAGGGTGACGCTCAGCCCCAGCATTTT CASSSRQGDAQPQHF
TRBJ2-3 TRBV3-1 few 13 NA TGTGCCAGCAGCCCCCTGGAGGTAGATACGCAGTATTTT CASSPLEVDTQYF
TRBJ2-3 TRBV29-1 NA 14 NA TGCAGCGTTGAAGAAAACAGGCGCACAGATACGCAGTATTTT CSVEENRRTDTQYF
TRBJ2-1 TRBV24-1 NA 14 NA TGTGCCACCAGTGACAGGGTATCCTACAATGAGCAGTTCTTC CATSDRVSYNEQFF
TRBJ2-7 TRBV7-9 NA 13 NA TGTACCAGCAGCTTATATATCGCAGGCGAGCAGTACTTC CTSSLYIAGEQYF
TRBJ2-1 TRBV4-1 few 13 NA TGCGCCAGCAGCCAAAGGCAGGACAATGAGCAGTTCTTC CASSQRQDNEQFF
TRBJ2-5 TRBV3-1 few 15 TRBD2 TGTGCCAGCAGCCAAGGTGGGACTAGCAAAGAGACCCAGTACTTC CASSQGGTSKETQYF
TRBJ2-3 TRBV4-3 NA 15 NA TGCGTCAGCAGCCCGATCTCCTGCGAACGGGGTACGCAGTATTTT CVSSPISCERGTQYF
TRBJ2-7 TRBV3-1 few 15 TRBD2 TGTGCCAGCAGCCCCGAAACTAGCGCCCTAAACGAGCAGTACTTC CASSPETSALNEQYF
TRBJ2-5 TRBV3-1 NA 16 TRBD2 TGTGCCGGCAGCCAACCTATAGCGGGAGTTTGGCGTGAGCAGTACTTC CAGSQPIAGVWREQYF
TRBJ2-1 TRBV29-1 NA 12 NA TGCAGCGGGGAGGACGGGGGCAATGAGCAGTTCTTC CSGEDGGNEQFF
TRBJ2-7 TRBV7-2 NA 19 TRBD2 TGTGCCAGCAGCTTAGCGCACGGTGCTAGCGGCCGTCGCTTTTACGAGCAGTACTTC CASSLAHGASGRRFYEQYF
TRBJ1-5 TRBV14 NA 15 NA TGTGCCAGCAGCCAGGGCGGGGGAACAAATCAGCCCCAGCATTTT CASSQGGGTNQPQHF
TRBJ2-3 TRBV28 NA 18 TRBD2 TGTGCCAGCAGTTCCCTAGCGGACGCCCTCACAGACACAGATACGCAGTATTTT CASSSLADALTDTDTQYF
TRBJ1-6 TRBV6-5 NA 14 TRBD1 TGTGCCAGCAGATTAACAGACAGGGTTTCACCCCTCCACTTT CASRLTDRVSPLHF
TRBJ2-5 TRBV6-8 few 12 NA TGTGCCAGCAGTCGCAGTCAAGAGACCCAGTACTTC CASSRSQETQYF
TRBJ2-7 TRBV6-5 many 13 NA TGTGCCAGCAGTCGGGACAACTCCTACGAGCAGTACTTC CASSRDNSYEQYF
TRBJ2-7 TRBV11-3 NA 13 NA TGTGCCAGCAGCTCCAGACCCCTAAATGAGCAGTACTTC CASSSRPLNEQYF
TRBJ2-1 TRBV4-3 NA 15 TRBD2 TGCGCCAGCACGCCCAGGCGGGAGTTCTTTCATGAGCAGTTCTTC CASTPRREFFHEQFF
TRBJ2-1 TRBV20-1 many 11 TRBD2 TGCAGTGCAAGACTAGCGAGTGAGCAGTTCTTC CSARLASEQFF
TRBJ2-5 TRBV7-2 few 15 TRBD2 TGTGCCAGCAGCAAGACTAGCGGGGCGCAAGAGACCCAGTACTTC CASSKTSGAQETQYF
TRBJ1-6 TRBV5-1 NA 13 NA TGCGCCAGCAGCTCCGAAGTTGATTCACCCCTCCACTTT CASSSEVDSPLHF
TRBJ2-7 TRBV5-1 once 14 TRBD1 TGCGCCAGCAGCCATGGACAGGGGGGTTACGAGCAGTACTTC CASSHGQGGYEQYF
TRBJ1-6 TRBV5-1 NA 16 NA TGCGCCAGCAGCTTGGAGGGTTGGCAGGGAAATTCACCCCTCCACTTT CASSLEGWQGNSPLHF
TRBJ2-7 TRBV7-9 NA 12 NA TGTGCCAGCAGCGTCGGTAATGATGAGCAGTACTTC CASSVGNDEQYF
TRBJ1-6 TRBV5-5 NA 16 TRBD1 TGTGCCAGCAGCCGAGGGAGGGGACAGGGTTATTCACCCCTCCACTTT CASSRGRGQGYSPLHF
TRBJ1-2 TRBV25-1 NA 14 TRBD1 TGTGCCAGCAGTGAAGCAGGGGGCTGGTATGGCTACACCTTC CASSEAGGWYGYTF
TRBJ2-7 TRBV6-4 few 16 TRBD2 TGTGCCAGCCCCCAGTACCGACTAGCGGAGAATGGGTGGCAGTACTTC CASPQYRLAENGWQYF
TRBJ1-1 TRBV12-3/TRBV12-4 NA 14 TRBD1 TGTGCCAGCAGTCCCCGTGGACAGGGGGCTGAAGCTTTCTTT CASSPRGQGAEAFF